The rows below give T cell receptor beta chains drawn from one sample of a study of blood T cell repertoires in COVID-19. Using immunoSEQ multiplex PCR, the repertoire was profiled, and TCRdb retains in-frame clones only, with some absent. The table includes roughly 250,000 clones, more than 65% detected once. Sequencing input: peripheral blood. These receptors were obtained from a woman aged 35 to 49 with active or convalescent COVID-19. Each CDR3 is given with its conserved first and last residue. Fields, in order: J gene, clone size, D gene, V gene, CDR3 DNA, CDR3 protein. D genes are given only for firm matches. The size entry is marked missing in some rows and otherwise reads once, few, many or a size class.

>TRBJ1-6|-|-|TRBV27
TGTGCCAGCAGTTTATGGCAGGGGACCAATTCACCCCTCCACTTT
CASSLWQGTNSPLHF
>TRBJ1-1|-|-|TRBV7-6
TGTGCCAGCAGCCGTTCTAGGGGTGGGGAAGCTTTCTTT
CASSRSRGGEAFF
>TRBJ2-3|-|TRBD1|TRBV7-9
TGTGCCAGCAGCTTTGTAACCGGGACAGCCACAGATACGCAGTATTTT
CASSFVTGTATDTQYF
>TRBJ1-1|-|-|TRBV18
TGTGCCAGCTCACCCCGACAGATGAACACTGAAGCTTTCTTT
CASSPRQMNTEAFF
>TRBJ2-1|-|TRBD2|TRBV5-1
TGCGCCAGCACCGCTAGCGGGGACTCCTACAATGAGCAGTTCTTC
CASTASGDSYNEQFF
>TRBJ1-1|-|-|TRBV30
TGTGCCTGGAGTGTAAGCAACACTGAAGCTTTCTTT
CAWSVSNTEAFF
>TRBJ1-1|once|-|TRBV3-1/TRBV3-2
TGTGCCAGCAGCCCGTCCCTTATGAACACTGAAGCTTTCTTT
CASSPSLMNTEAFF
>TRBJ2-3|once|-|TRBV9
TGTGCCAGCAGCGTAGGGTCCTTCGGGGGCACAGATACGCAGTATTTT
CASSVGSFGGTDTQYF
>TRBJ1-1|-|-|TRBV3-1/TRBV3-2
TGTGCCAGCAGCCAAGACGGGGGAACTGAAGCTTTCTTT
CASSQDGGTEAFF
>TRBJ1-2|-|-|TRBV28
TGTGCCAGCAGTTTCCAGGGGCGTAACTATGGCTACACCTTC
CASSFQGRNYGYTF
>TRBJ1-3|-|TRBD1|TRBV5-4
TGTGCCAGCAGCTTGGCAGGGGGCATATCTGGAAACACCATATATTTT
CASSLAGGISGNTIYF
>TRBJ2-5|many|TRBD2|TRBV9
TGTGCCAGCAGCGTCATAGCGGGGGGGTACCAAGAGACCCAGTACTTC
CASSVIAGGYQETQYF
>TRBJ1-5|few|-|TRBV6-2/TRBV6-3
TGTGCCAGCAGTTACAGGGAGTTACAGCCCCAGCATTTT
CASSYRELQPQHF
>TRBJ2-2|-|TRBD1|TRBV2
TGTGCCAGCAGCGCGGACAGGGTTACCGGGGAGCTGTTTTTT
CASSADRVTGELFF
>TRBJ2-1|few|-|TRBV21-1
TGTGCCAGCAGCCCTCCGGGGGGCCAGGTAATCAATGAGCAGTTCTTC
CASSPPGGQVINEQFF
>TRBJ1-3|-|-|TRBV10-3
TGTGCCATCAGTGAGTTTCTCGGGGGCTCTGGAAACACCATATATTTT
CAISEFLGGSGNTIYF
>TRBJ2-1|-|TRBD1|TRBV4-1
TGCGCCAGCAGTCCCGGGACAGGGGTCGGGAATGAGCAGTTCTTC
CASSPGTGVGNEQFF
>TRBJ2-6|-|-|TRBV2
TGTGCCAGCAGAGCCTCTGGGGCCAACGTCCTGACTTTC
CASRASGANVLTF
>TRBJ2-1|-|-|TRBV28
TGTGCCAGCAGTAAGGTGGGCCAGCTAAACAATGAGCAGTTCTTC
CASSKVGQLNNEQFF
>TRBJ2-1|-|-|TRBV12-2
TGTGCAAGTCGCCCTGAGGGAGGGAACCTCATCTACAATGAGCAGTTCTTC
CASRPEGGNLIYNEQFF
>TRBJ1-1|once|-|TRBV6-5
TGTGCCAGCTCCCAAGCCGGACACCCCACTGAAGCTTTCTTT
CASSQAGHPTEAFF
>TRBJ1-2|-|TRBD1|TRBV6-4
TGTGCCAGCAGCGGGGGCAGGGGGATTGGTGGCTACACCTTC
CASSGGRGIGGYTF
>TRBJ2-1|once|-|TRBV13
TGTGCCAGCAGCTCCCACAGGCGGAGCTCCTACAATGAGCAGTTCTTC
CASSSHRRSSYNEQFF
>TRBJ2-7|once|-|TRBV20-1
TGCAGTGCTAGTGATGCGACTTCGCTAAAACCCTACGAGCAGTACTTC
CSASDATSLKPYEQYF
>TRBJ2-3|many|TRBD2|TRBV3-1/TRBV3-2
TGTGCCAGCAGCCTTACTAGCGGGGAAATAGATACGCAGTATTTT
CASSLTSGEIDTQYF
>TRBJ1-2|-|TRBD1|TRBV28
TGTGCCAGCAACCCGGGACAGGGGTATGGCTACACCTTC
CASNPGQGYGYTF
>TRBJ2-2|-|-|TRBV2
TGTGCCAGCGCCTCCAGGGGCACCGGGGAGCTGTTTTTT
CASASRGTGELFF
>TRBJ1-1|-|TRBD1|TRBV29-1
TGCAGCGTGAAGGGGGCAGGGAACACTGAAGCTTTCTTT
CSVKGAGNTEAFF
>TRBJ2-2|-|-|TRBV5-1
TGCGCCAGCAGCTTAACGACAGCGAACACCGGGGAGCTGTTTTTT
CASSLTTANTGELFF
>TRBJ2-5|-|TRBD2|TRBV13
TGTGCCAGCAGCAACTCTAGCGGGGGGTTGGAAGAGACCCAGTACTTC
CASSNSSGGLEETQYF
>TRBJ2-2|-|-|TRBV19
TGTGCCAGTACCATCCGGGACAACCCAAACACCGGGGAGCTGTTTTTT
CASTIRDNPNTGELFF
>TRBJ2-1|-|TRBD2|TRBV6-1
TGTGCCAGCAGTGAAATCCAGCGGGGGGGCCGGAATGAGCAGTTCTTC
CASSEIQRGGRNEQFF
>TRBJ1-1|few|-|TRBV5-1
TGCGCCAGCAGACCTCGCGGGGAGGGAGGCACTGAAGCTTTCTTT
CASRPRGEGGTEAFF
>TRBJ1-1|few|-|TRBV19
TGTGCCAGCCTCGGGGGATTTGGGGACACTGAAGCTTTCTTT
CASLGGFGDTEAFF
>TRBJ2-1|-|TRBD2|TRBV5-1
TGCGCCAGCAGCTTGGAGGCGGGGGGGCAGGGTGAGCAGTTCTTC
CASSLEAGGQGEQFF
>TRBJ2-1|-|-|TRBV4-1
TGCGCCAGCAGCCAAGATTCGGCAGGGTTCCTTCGTGAGCAGTTCTTC
CASSQDSAGFLREQFF
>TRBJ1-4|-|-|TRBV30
TGTGCCGGTGAACAGGGTATCGGAGAAAAACTGTTTTTT
CAGEQGIGEKLFF
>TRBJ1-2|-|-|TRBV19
TGTGCCAGTAGTATCGACAGGACGATAGGCGGCTACACCTTC
CASSIDRTIGGYTF
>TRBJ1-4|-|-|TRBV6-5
TGTGCCAGCAGTCGAGGGAGGGGGGCTAATGAAAAACTGTTTTTT
CASSRGRGANEKLFF
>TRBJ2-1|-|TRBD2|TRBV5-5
TGTGCCAGCAGCCTTCGACTAGCGGGGGCCTTAGACAATGAGCAGTTCTTC
CASSLRLAGALDNEQFF
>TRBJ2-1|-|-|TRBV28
TGTGCCAGCAGGGCTGCGGGCGACAACAATGAGCAGTTCTTC
CASRAAGDNNEQFF
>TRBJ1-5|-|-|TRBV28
TGTGCCAGCAGTTCCCTGGGGGGGAGAGGCAATCAGCCCCAGCATTTT
CASSSLGGRGNQPQHF
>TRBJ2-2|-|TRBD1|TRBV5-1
TGCGCCAGCAGTCCAGGGGGCAGAGACACCGGGGAGCTGTTTTTT
CASSPGGRDTGELFF
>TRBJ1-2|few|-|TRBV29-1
TGCAGCGTTTCCGGAAGGGGCTATGGCTACACCTTC
CSVSGRGYGYTF
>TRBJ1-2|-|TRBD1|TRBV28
TGTGCCAGCAGGAGCTCGAAGGGGGCGTTAACTAACTATGGCTACACCTTC
CASRSSKGALTNYGYTF